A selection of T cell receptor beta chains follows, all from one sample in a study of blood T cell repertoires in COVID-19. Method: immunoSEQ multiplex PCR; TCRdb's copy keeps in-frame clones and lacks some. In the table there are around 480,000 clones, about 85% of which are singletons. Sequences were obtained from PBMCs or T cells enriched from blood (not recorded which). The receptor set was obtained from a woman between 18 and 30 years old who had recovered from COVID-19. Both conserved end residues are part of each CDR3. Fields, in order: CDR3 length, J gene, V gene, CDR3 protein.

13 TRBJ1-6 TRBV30 CAWATGDNSPLHF
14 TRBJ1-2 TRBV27 CASSSGTGLYGYTF
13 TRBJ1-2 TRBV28 CASSLTGNYGYTF
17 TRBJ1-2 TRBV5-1 CASSDFRDRVLGNGYTF
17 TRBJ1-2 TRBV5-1 CASSLAAGQLINYGYTF
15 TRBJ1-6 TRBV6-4 CASSVDSSSNSPLHF
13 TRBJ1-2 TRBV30 CAWRGARWYGYTF
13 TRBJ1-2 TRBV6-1 CASRTFFNYGYTF
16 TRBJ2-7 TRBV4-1 CASSIGGGAGSYEQYF
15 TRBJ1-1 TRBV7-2 CASISLERVNTEAFF
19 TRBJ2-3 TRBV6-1 CASSVTLAGIVASTDTQYF
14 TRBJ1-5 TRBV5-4 CASSLGLSNQPQHF
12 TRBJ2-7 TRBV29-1 CSVKRTPYEQYF
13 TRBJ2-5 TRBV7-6 CASSSFLRETQYF
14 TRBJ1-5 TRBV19 CASSMWGVNQPQHF
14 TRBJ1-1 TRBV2 CASSLNTGANEAFF
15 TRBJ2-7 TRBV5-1 CASSLPAGTGDEQYF
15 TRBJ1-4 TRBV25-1 CASRWTGASNEKLFF
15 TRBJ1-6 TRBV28 CASSQGSSYNSPLHF
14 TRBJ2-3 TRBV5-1 CASSGTPGTDTQYF
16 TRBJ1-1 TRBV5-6 CASSLAEGALVTEAFF
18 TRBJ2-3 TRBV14 CASSQKTRPGLHTDTQYF
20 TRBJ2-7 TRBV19 CAIPTGLRAVLRGGAYEQYF
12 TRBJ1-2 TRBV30 CAWSGAVYGYTF
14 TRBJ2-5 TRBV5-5 CASSFLDSEETQYF
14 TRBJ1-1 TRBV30 CAWSRVGGNTEAFF
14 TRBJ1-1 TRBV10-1 CASSERPRGAEAFF
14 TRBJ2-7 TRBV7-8 CASSLSGGAHEQYF
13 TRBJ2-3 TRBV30 CAFQRGDTDTQYF
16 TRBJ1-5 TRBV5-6 CASSHGDFIGNQPQHF
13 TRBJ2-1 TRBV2 CASRGDRGDEQFF
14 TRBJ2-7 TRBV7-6 CASSLSGQWGEQYF
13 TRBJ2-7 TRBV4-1 CASSQVQAYEQYF
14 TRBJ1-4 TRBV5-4 CASSPGGKNEKLFF
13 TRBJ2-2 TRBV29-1 CSVESANTGELFF
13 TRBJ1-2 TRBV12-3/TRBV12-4 CASSRDTSYGYTF
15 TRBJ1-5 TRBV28 CASSFTSPLNGPQHF
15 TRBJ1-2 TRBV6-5 CASSYGRGSGNGYTF
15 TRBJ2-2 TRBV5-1 CASSLYSGNTGELFF
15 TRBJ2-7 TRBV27 CASSPNKDRGAEQYF
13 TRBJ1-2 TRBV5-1 CASSFSPNYGYTF
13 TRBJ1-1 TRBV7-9 CASSLVDWGLAFF
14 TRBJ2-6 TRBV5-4 CASRYYQGPNVLTF
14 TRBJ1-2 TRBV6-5 CASSRQGVGYGYTF
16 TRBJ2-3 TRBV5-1 CASSLGLSPSTDTQYF
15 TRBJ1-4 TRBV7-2 CASSWGGREGEKLFF
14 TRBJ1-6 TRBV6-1 CASSESGGNSPLHF
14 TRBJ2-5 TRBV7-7 CASSSRQDQETQYF